The 9 T cell receptor beta chains in this list originate from one sample, sequenced in a study of T cell responses to AZD1222 COVID-19 vaccine. Sequencing was performed with immunoSEQ multiplex PCR; in TCRdb, only in-frame clones are kept and a portion is missing. This table holds 150,000 or so clones, about 87% found once. The sequencing here drew on peripheral blood, taken 28 days after the second dose of the MenACWY control vaccine. Source of these receptors: an adult who received the MenACWY meningococcal vaccine as a control.

This chain uses TRBV6-2 or TRBV6-3 with TRBJ1-1; no reliable D call. The V and J ends lost 4 bases and 2 bases respectively, with 11 bases between them. The germline V gene encodes CDR1 MNHEY and CDR2 SVGEGT. This CDR3 is built from 14 residues. DNA for the CDR3: TGTGCCAGCAGTTCCCCTCTGAGAAACACTGAAGCTTTCTTT. Protein: CASSSPLRNTEAFF.

V usage is TRBV4-2 and J usage is TRBJ2-5; D not resolved. Germline V gene lookup returns CDR1 LGHNA and CDR2 YNFKEQ. This CDR3 has 15 amino acids. The germline V and J ends were trimmed by 0 bases and 5 bases, with 13 bases remaining between them. CDR3 DNA sequence: TGTGCCAGCAGCCAAGAGGACCTGCCCGGGGAGACCCAGTACTTC. This sequence encodes CASSQEDLPGETQYF.

The chain combines TRBV25-1 with TRBJ2-1; 10 bases align to TRBD2. V lost 4 bases and J lost 9; bases outside the gene matches: 9. The CDR3 loop spans 15 amino acids. Germline V gene data show CDR1 as MGHDK and CDR2 as SYGVNS. The CDR3 sequence is CASSVPGLAFREQFF. In nucleotides, the CDR3 is TGTGCCAGCAGTGTCCCGGGACTAGCGTTTCGTGAGCAGTTCTTC.

This clone came up once. The chain carries TRBV7-9 and TRBJ1-1, with D perhaps matching TRBD1 (5 bases). Germline-derived CDR1 and CDR2 are SEHNR and FQNEAQ (reference sequence). Trimming removed 2 bases at V and 3 bases at J, with 13 bases between. The CDR3 length is 15 residues. CDR3 residues: CASSLPRGLDTEAFF. The CDR3 DNA sequence: TGTGCCAGCAGCTTACCGAGGGGATTGGACACTGAAGCTTTCTTT.

The chain uses TRBV18 and TRBJ1-3; D not certain. Germline V gene lookup returns CDR1 KGHSH and CDR2 LQKENI. This CDR3 is built from 15 residues. Trimming pared 2 bases from V and 0 bases from J, leaving 8 bases between. The CDR3 DNA reads as TGTGCCAGCTCACCAGGTTACAGCTCTGGAAACACCATATATTTT. It encodes CASSPGYSSGNTIYF.

V usage is TRBV28 and J usage is TRBJ1-5, with 7 bases aligning to TRBD1. Germline assignment: CDR1 MDHEN and CDR2 SYDVKM. This CDR3 has 17 residues. V lost 4 bases, J lost 0 bases, and 9 bases stayed unmatched. In DNA, the CDR3 is TGTGCCAGCAGTTCGTATGGGGACAGCTTTAGCAATCAGCCCCAGCATTTT. This sequence encodes CASSSYGDSFSNQPQHF.

The J gene is TRBJ1-4, the V gene TRBV7-9, with TRBD1 as a possible D gene (5 bases). The V gene lost 2 bases and the J gene lost 8 bases, with 21 bases spanning the gap. This CDR3 spans 17 amino acids. The germline CDR1 and CDR2 sequences are SEHNR and FQNEAQ (reference sequence). CDR3 residues: CASSLSLGRGGDEKLFF. DNA for the CDR3: TGTGCCAGCAGCTTATCCCTCGGGAGGGGTGGCGACGAAAAACTGTTTTTT.

The genes are TRBV6-5 and TRBJ2-1; maybe TRBD2 (5 bases). Between the trimmed V and J ends, which lost 5 bases and 3 bases, there was a span of 14 bases. CDR3 length equals 15 residues. Germline V gives CDR1 MNHEY, CDR2 SVGAGI. CDR3: CASSLSPGSYNEQFF. Here the CDR3 DNA reads TGTGCCAGCAGTCTTAGTCCGGGAAGCTACAATGAGCAGTTCTTC.

The rearrangement uses TRBV5-4 and TRBJ1-1; D is undetermined. Trimming cost V 3 bases and J 11 bases, with 11 bases left between them. The CDR3 loop spans 11 amino acids. Germline values: CDR1 SGHNT, CDR2 YYREEE (reference sequence). Here the CDR3 DNA reads TGTGCCAGCAGCTCTAATTTGGAGGCTTTCTTT. This encodes CASSSNLEAFF.